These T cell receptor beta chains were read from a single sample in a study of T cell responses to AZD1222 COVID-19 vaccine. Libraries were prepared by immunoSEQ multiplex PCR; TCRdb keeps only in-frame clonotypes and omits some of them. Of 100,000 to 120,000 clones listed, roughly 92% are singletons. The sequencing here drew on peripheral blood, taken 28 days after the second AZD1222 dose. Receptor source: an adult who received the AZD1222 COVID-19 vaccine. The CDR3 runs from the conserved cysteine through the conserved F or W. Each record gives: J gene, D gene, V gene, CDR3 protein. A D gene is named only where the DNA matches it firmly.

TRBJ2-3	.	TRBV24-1	CATSDLRFAGTDTQYF
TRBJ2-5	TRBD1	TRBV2	CASSPTGDQETQYF
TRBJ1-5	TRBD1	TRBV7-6	CASSREPGQPYSNQPQHF
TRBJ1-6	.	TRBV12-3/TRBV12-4	CASSFSRASPLHF
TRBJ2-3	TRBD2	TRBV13	CASKWRAGGRTDTQYF
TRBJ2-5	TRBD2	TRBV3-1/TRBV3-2	CASSQPGGTQETQYF
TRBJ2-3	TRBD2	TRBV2	CASRQLAGGAGTQYF
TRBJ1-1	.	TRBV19	CASSLGAGDTEAFF
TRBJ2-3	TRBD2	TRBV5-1	CASSGPSGGAGDTQYF
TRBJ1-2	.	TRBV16	CASSLAPGPQYLDNYGYTF
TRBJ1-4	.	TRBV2	CASGWGEKLFF
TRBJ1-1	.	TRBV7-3	CASSLSFF
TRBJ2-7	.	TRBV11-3	CASSLRVAYEQYF
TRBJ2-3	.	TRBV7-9	CASSLVQGRADTQYF
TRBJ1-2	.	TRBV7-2	CASSPGPTNYGYTF
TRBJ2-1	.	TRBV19	CAVGLVGADEQFF
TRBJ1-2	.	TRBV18	CASSPGVRDGYTF
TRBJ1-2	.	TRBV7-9	CASSSDTTRNYGYTF
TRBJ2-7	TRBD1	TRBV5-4	CASRKTLTGGGEQYF
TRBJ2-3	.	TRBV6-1	CASSETTVTDTQYF
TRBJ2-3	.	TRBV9	CASSVEVRPDTQYF
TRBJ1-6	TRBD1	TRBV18	CASSPGQGSNSPLHF
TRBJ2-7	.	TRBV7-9	CASSSWTSYEQYF
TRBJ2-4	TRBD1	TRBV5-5	CASSLGQDNGIQYF
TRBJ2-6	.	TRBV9	CASSVVGGRSGANVLTF
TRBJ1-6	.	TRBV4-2	CASSPINSPLHF
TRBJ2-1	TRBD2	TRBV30	CACSGGHYNEQFF